This TCR beta chain was found in a study of cytomegalovirus exposure and HLA in healthy donors. CDR3 length: 16 amino acids. CDR1 and CDR2 (germline): KGHSH, LQKENI. V lost 6 bases, J lost 0 bases, and 18 bases lay in between. PCR involved 60 Vbeta and 13 Jbeta primers. As originally analysed: A later analysis counted 65 million to 90 million unique TCR beta chains, some 11 million shared. Profiled with immunoSEQ multiplex PCR; TCRdb holds only in-frame clones, not every one. V, J and clone size were drawn from that table, and D and trimming were deduced from the DNA. The sample totals just over 20,000 clones.

This TCR derives from a man in his fifties or sixties in good health and CMV-seropositive. V usage is TRBV18 and J usage is TRBJ2-7, with no clear D. The sequenced material came from PBMCs. The CDR3 nucleotides are TGTGCCAGCTCCTACACCGCTCCAGGCATCTCCTACGAGCAGTACTTC. Protein product: CASSYTAPGISYEQYF.